This T cell receptor beta chain appears in the sequencing data of a study of T cell responses to AZD1222 COVID-19 vaccine. The assay was immunoSEQ multiplex PCR, and TCRdb's table has in-frame clones only and misses some. The profile covers about 110,000 clones, with over 75% appearing a single time and about 4.5% taken by the ten largest. The V gene's germline CDR1 is SGHTA and CDR2 FQGNSA. CDR3 size: 16 residues. V was pared by 1 base and J by 4 bases, with 16 bases between. The origin of this receptor is an adult who received the AZD1222 COVID-19 vaccine. The sample was peripheral blood, taken 28 days after the second AZD1222 dose. The chain has TRBV7-2 and TRBJ1-2; D unclear. Here the CDR3 reads CASSLESSGRLYGYTF. The CDR3 coding sequence is TGTGCCAGCAGCTTAGAGTCGTCAGGAAGGCTCTATGGCTACACCTTC.